These T cell receptor beta chains were read from a single sample in a study of CD4 and CD8 cells across lung adenocarcinoma regions. TCRdb fed the PCR reads into MiXCR, producing one record per CDR3 protein. Among tens of thousands of distinct CDR3 sequences listed, approximately 50% were seen once. Sequencing was done on a sample of CD8+ T cells from the center of a lung tumor. The source is a male donor with lung adenocarcinoma. The CD4 and CD8 labels of this study may be unreliable. CDR3s include the opening cysteine and the closing phenylalanine or tryptophan. A D gene is named only where the DNA matches it firmly. Where a row states a size, it is once, few, many or the class of an expanded clone; other rows omit it.

clone size: few
J gene: TRBJ2-3
D gene: TRBD2
CDR3 length: 16
V gene: TRBV6-5
CDR3 DNA: TGTGCCAGCAGTTACGGGAGGGGACCGAGCACAGATACGCAGTATTTT
CDR3 protein: CASSYGRGPSTDTQYF

clone size: few
J gene: TRBJ1-5
D gene: .
CDR3 length: 15
V gene: TRBV6-1
CDR3 DNA: TGTGCCAGCAGTGAATTTGGGGTGACGGGTCAGCCCCTCCATTTT
CDR3 protein: CASSEFGVTGQPLHF

clone size: .
J gene: TRBJ2-2
D gene: TRBD2
CDR3 length: 13
V gene: TRBV6-1
CDR3 DNA: TGTGCCAGCGCGGGAGTAGCGGGACGGGAGCTGTATTTT
CDR3 protein: CASAGVAGRELYF

clone size: few
J gene: TRBJ2-7
D gene: .
CDR3 length: 15
V gene: TRBV10-3
CDR3 DNA: TGTGCCATCAGTGAGTTAGGGCTCGGCAAAGATACGCAGTACTTC
CDR3 protein: CAISELGLGKDTQYF

clone size: .
J gene: TRBJ2-5
D gene: .
CDR3 length: 16
V gene: TRBV15
CDR3 DNA: TGTGCCACCAGCAGAGAGGCCAGGAGGGCTGTGGAGACCCAGTACTTC
CDR3 protein: CATSREARRAVETQYF

clone size: .
J gene: TRBJ2-3
D gene: .
CDR3 length: 15
V gene: TRBV27
CDR3 DNA: TGTGCCAGCAGTTTGGGGGGGGGACACACAGATACGCAGTATTTT
CDR3 protein: CASSLGGGHTDTQYF

clone size: .
J gene: TRBJ2-4
D gene: TRBD1
CDR3 length: 16
V gene: TRBV6-1
CDR3 DNA: TGTGCCTGCAGTGACGCGGGGACAGGAGCCAAAAATACTCAGTACTTC
CDR3 protein: CACSDAGTGAKNTQYF

clone size: .
J gene: TRBJ2-1
D gene: TRBD2
CDR3 length: 14
V gene: TRBV10-3
CDR3 DNA: TGTGCCACCGCGGGGGTGCGGGGGAACAATAATCAGTTCTTC
CDR3 protein: CATAGVRGNNNQFF

clone size: .
J gene: TRBJ2-3
D gene: .
CDR3 length: 15
V gene: TRBV6-1
CDR3 DNA: TGTGCCAGCAGCCGCCAGCCGGTGAGCACAGATACGCAGTTTTTT
CDR3 protein: CASSRQPVSTDTQFF

clone size: many
J gene: TRBJ1-4
D gene: .
CDR3 length: 15
V gene: TRBV6-1
CDR3 DNA: TGTGCCAGCAGTGAAGGAAACCAGGGGAGGGAAAAACTGTTTTTT
CDR3 protein: CASSEGNQGREKLFF

clone size: .
J gene: TRBJ2-3
D gene: .
CDR3 length: 14
V gene: TRBV10-3
CDR3 DNA: TGTGCGGGGAGAGGAGGGGGTAGCAAAGAGACCCAGTATTTT
CDR3 protein: CAGRGGGSKETQYF

clone size: .
J gene: TRBJ2-3
D gene: .
CDR3 length: 15
V gene: TRBV10-2
CDR3 DNA: TGCGCCAGCCGACGGTGGGATTCCGTCACAGATACGCAGTATTTT
CDR3 protein: CASRRWDSVTDTQYF

clone size: .
J gene: TRBJ1-4
D gene: TRBD1
CDR3 length: 15
V gene: TRBV6-1
CDR3 DNA: TGTGCCAGCAGTGACGGACAGGGGGCACGGGAAAAACTGTTTTTT
CDR3 protein: CASSDGQGAREKLFF

clone size: .
J gene: TRBJ2-1
D gene: .
CDR3 length: 16
V gene: TRBV6-1
CDR3 DNA: TGTGCCAGCAGTGAAACGTGGACTATCGGGACAAATGCGCAGTTCTTC
CDR3 protein: CASSETWTIGTNAQFF

clone size: .
J gene: TRBJ2-4
D gene: .
CDR3 length: 13
V gene: TRBV6-1
CDR3 DNA: TGTGCCAGGGGGCAGGGAGCCAAAGATACGCAGTACTTC
CDR3 protein: CARGQGAKDTQYF

clone size: .
J gene: TRBJ2-7
D gene: .
CDR3 length: 13
V gene: TRBV10-1
CDR3 DNA: TGCGCCAGCTCTAGCGAACTTTCCTACGAGCAGTACTTC
CDR3 protein: CASSSELSYEQYF

clone size: .
J gene: TRBJ2-5
D gene: TRBD2
CDR3 length: 14
V gene: TRBV30
CDR3 DNA: TGTGCCTGGAGTGTGCTAGCGGGCGGAGAGACCCAGTACTTC
CDR3 protein: CAWSVLAGGETQYF

clone size: .
J gene: TRBJ2-7
D gene: .
CDR3 length: 13
V gene: TRBV12-3/TRBV12-4
CDR3 DNA: TGTGCCAGCAGCCAGACAGGAACCTACGAGCAGTACTTC
CDR3 protein: CASSQTGTYEQYF

clone size: .
J gene: TRBJ2-4
D gene: TRBD2
CDR3 length: 19
V gene: TRBV10-2
CDR3 DNA: TGCGCCAGCAGTGAGTCGAAAGCGGGAGCGATACTAGCCAAAAACATTCAGTACTTC
CDR3 protein: CASSESKAGAILAKNIQYF

clone size: .
J gene: TRBJ2-2
D gene: .
CDR3 length: 16
V gene: TRBV10-1
CDR3 DNA: TGCGCCAGCAGTGAGTCAGGGCGGGCGAACACCGGGGAGCTGTTTTTT
CDR3 protein: CASSESGRANTGELFF

clone size: few
J gene: TRBJ2-1
D gene: TRBD2
CDR3 length: 18
V gene: TRBV20-1
CDR3 DNA: TGCAGTGCCACAGGAAGGGGATTCGGGACTAGCGGGGGGCATGAGCAGTTCTTC
CDR3 protein: CSATGRGFGTSGGHEQFF

clone size: .
J gene: TRBJ2-3
D gene: .
CDR3 length: 16
V gene: TRBV5-1
CDR3 DNA: TGCGCCAGCAGCCCAACAGGGTATGGAGGCACAGATACTCAGTATTTT
CDR3 protein: CASSPTGYGGTDTQYF

clone size: .
J gene: TRBJ2-4
D gene: TRBD2
CDR3 length: 21
V gene: TRBV6-1
CDR3 DNA: TGTGCCAGCAGCCATACATACCCGGGGCTAGCGGGAGGAGAGGGCAAAAACATTCAGTACTTC
CDR3 protein: CASSHTYPGLAGGEGKNIQYF

clone size: once
J gene: TRBJ2-4
D gene: .
CDR3 length: 13
V gene: TRBV6-1
CDR3 DNA: TGTGCCTGGGGCCGGGCAGGGAGAGATACTCAGTACTTC
CDR3 protein: CAWGRAGRDTQYF

clone size: once
J gene: TRBJ2-3
D gene: TRBD2
CDR3 length: 14
V gene: TRBV6-8
CDR3 DNA: TGTGCCGGCAGGGGAGCGGGAGCCAAAGACACGCAGTATTTT
CDR3 protein: CAGRGAGAKDTQYF

clone size: .
J gene: TRBJ2-3
D gene: .
CDR3 length: 15
V gene: TRBV24-1
CDR3 DNA: TGTGCCACCAGTGATTCCCTCCGCTCCACAGATACTCAGTATTTT
CDR3 protein: CATSDSLRSTDTQYF

clone size: .
J gene: TRBJ2-3
D gene: TRBD2
CDR3 length: 15
V gene: TRBV6-1
CDR3 DNA: TGTGCCAGCAGTGGACTAGCGGGAGGGCCAGAGACCCAGTATTTT
CDR3 protein: CASSGLAGGPETQYF

clone size: .
J gene: TRBJ1-2
D gene: TRBD1
CDR3 length: 16
V gene: TRBV11-2
CDR3 DNA: TGTGCCAGCAGCTCACGCCCGGGACAGGGAACCTATGGCTACACCTTC
CDR3 protein: CASSSRPGQGTYGYTF

clone size: .
J gene: TRBJ2-7
D gene: .
CDR3 length: 13
V gene: TRBV27
CDR3 DNA: TGTGCCACCAGTCGGGGTGACTCCTACGAGCAGTACTTC
CDR3 protein: CATSRGDSYEQYF

clone size: .
J gene: TRBJ2-3
D gene: .
CDR3 length: 14
V gene: TRBV10-2
CDR3 DNA: TGCGCCAGCAGTGAGAGAGGGCGCACAAATCTTCAGTATTTT
CDR3 protein: CASSERGRTNLQYF

clone size: once
J gene: TRBJ2-7
D gene: .
CDR3 length: 12
V gene: TRBV6-8
CDR3 DNA: TGTGCCGGGGGGCCGGACGGAGAGACGCAGTACTTC
CDR3 protein: CAGGPDGETQYF